A single TCR beta chain is shown here with its context. It lacks a known antigen. No much larger clone is present one base from it, and per-base qualities are unavailable. The immunoSEQ Assay, a bias-controlled multiplex PCR, was used to amplify TCRbeta CDR3 regions from genomic DNA. The authors' analysis ran thus. The number of nucleated cells in each sample was estimated from the amplification of reference gene primers within the assay. To quantify the absolute abundance of each unique TCRbeta CDR3 rearrangement, sequence reads were collapsed and filtered. For each sample, productive Simpson clonality was calculated as the square root of Simpson's diversity index over productive rearrangements. The table comes from immuneACCESS by way of TCRdb, which keeps in-frame sequences with V and J called. Part of the clones is missing from these tables; in studies checked, under half for an unresolved V gene and the rest for unknown reasons. The V and J calls and clone size are taken from that table; D and trimming were inferred from the DNA. The sample table holds 310,000 or so clones, of which approximately 90% were seen once. More than 8.5% of the sample is taken by the ten largest.

These data are taken from a study of blood T cell repertoires in COVID-19 (dated by TCRdb to about 2020). Study-wide context: The collaborator samples originated in the United States, Italy and Spain and spanned the acute and convalescent phases of COVID-19. Where available, HLA class I and class II types were obtained from metadata supplied by the sample provider rather than from assay-based typing. The material from the prospective study consisted of cDNA or gDNA derived from T cells, B-cell-depleted T cells, or PBMCs. A de-identified subject ID, COVID-19 status, age in years and sex were almost always included in the sample metadata. The repertoires were made available in a free public database intended to serve as a resource for research on the immune response to SARS-CoV-2. Subjects who had been exposed to COVID-19, were actively infected with it, or had recovered from it provided the deeply sampled blood TCRbeta repertoires that made up the dataset. Samples were obtained from the ongoing ImmuneRACE study (first 160 participants) and from about 1,300 subjects provided by 6 global collaborators. What the research found in general, with its limitations: The amount of clinical and demographic metadata varied by source and participant and was provided uncurated.

Participants in the prospective study were enrolled through a virtual design, were aged about 18 to 89 years, and lived in roughly 24 United States geographic areas. In the prospective study, cohorts were assigned on the basis of participant-reported clinical history obtained from a screening survey and a study questionnaire. Recovered participants in ImmuneRACE Cohort 3 were defined as having two consecutive negative NP/OP PCR tests, clearance from a healthcare professional, or resolution of symptoms. Mobile phlebotomists in the prospective study collected whole blood, serum and a nasopharyngeal or oropharyngeal swab from every participant. Additional blood draws and questionnaires over an approximately two-month period could optionally be provided by prospective study participants. Blood samples from the prospective study were shipped frozen or at room temperature prior to DNA extraction. According to the germline V gene, CDR1 reads SGHTA and CDR2 reads FQGTGA. The CDR3 holds 17 amino acids from the cysteine to the phenylalanine. Kept here is only the CDR3 DNA, which spans 51 bases and is read in frame from base 1. Deletion took 4 bases off V and 1 base off J, with a span of 19 bases between the germline ends.

The chain is encoded by TRBV7-3 joined to TRBJ1-1; the D gene is perhaps TRBD1, on 6 matching bases. Sequencing used PBMCs or T cells enriched from blood (not recorded which). The clonotype originates from a young woman who had recovered from COVID-19. The DNA reads TGTGCCAGCAGCTCCCACGACCCCTCGGGACAGAACACTGAAGCTTTCTTT. Translated, it gives CASSSHDPSGQNTEAFF.